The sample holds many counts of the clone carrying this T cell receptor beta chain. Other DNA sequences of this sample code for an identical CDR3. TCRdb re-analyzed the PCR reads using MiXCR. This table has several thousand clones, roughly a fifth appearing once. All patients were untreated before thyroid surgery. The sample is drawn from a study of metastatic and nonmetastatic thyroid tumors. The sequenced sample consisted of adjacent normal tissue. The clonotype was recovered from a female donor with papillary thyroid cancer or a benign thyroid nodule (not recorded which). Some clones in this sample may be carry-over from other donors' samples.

The DNA of the CDR3 is TGTGCCAGCAGCGTAGAAGTGGCAGATACGCAGTATTTT. Its protein is CASSVEVADTQYF. The V and J genes are TRBV9 and TRBJ2-3; D remains ambiguous. CDR3 length: 13 residues. V was shortened by 0 bases and J by 4 bases, with 6 bases between the two germline ends. The germline gives CDR1 SGDLS, CDR2 YYNGEE. Drawing the rest from reference TRBV9 and TRBJ2-3, the complete variable domain is DSGVTQTPKHLITATGQRVTLRCSPRSGDLSVYWYQQSLDQGLQFLIQYYNGEERAKGNILERFSAQQFPDLHSELNLSSLELGDSALYFCASSVEVADTQYFGPGTRLTVL.